This T cell receptor (beta chain) was sequenced during a study of T cells after yellow fever vaccination. At the level of the study: SMART-Seq v4 Ultra Low Input prepared the low-cell-number fractions. Study observations and caveats: In FACS-sorted repertoires, abundant clonotypes from the bulk population could appear as contaminants.

CDR1 WSHSY and CDR2 SAAADI come from the germline V gene. The V and J ends lost 5 bases and 6 bases respectively, with 7 bases between them. This CDR3 is 12 amino acids long. The authors made TCR cDNA by 5'RACE template switching, adding a universal primer site and UMIs. TCRdb reprocessed the 5' RACE reads with MiXCR, giving one entry per CDR3 protein. The table includes approximately 250,000 distinct CDR3 sequences, around 5.2% detected once. This clonotype occurred a few times. Its target is not known. The sequence was obtained from a man aged 18 to 29 who received the YFV17D yellow fever vaccine. V and J are TRBV10-2 and TRBJ2-2, with a weak D call TRBD2 (5 bases). Here the sequenced sample was CD4+ T cells sorted from PBMCs, taken on the day of the yellow fever booster vaccination. The CDR3 DNA reads as TGCGCCAGCAGTTCGAGGGCCGGGGAGCTGTTTTTT. It yields the protein CASSSRAGELFF.